This T cell receptor beta chain was identified during a study of T cell responses to AZD1222 COVID-19 vaccine. The CDR3 runs to 14 residues. Germline V lookup: CDR1 MNHEY, CDR2 SVGAGI. J lost 5 bases, V lost 5 bases, and 5 bases had no gene match. This clone occurred a few times. The antigen is undetermined. Only in-frame clones appear in the TCRdb table, and some are missing; sequencing was by immunoSEQ multiplex PCR. The sample gives around 50,000 clones, around 80% of which show up once; 10% is in the top ten. Study-wide points: CD4 TCRs covered the whole spike, strongest at regions 160-218 and 743-854. Among AZD1222 vaccinees, only six or seven were seropositive at baseline. Donors were largely white British and mainly female; clonal diversity was possibly underestimated.

This sequence was found in an adult in good health. Source: peripheral blood, taken on day 0 of AZD1222 vaccination. The V call is TRBV6-5, the J call TRBJ2-7; 11 bases are a match to TRBD1. The CDR3 DNA is TGTGCCAGCAGTCGAAGGACAGGGGGCAACGAGCAGTACTTC. Protein: CASSRRTGGNEQYF.